The present entry profiles one T cell receptor beta chain with its context. Its antigen is as yet unknown. Naive CD8 cells were CD45RO-negative, positively selected for CCR7, excluding terminally differentiated effector memory CD45RA+ cells. The data are from a study of shared clonotypes between healthy human individuals. General study results and limits: Estimated richness was generally greater in naive than memory subsets.

This table comes from immunoSEQ multiplex PCR, and its TCRdb copy is limited to in-frame clones, with some not included. Found here are some 2,100,000 clones, 85% to 95% of them singletons; the top ten hold around 1.7%. The junction had 5 bases not matched to a gene; V was cut back by 5 bases and J by 5 bases. The germline V gene has CDR1 LNHDA and CDR2 SQIVND (reference sequence). This CDR3 contains 14 residues. The chain employs TRBV19 and TRBJ1-1; TRBD1 agrees at 10 bases. The sequence came from a man younger than 35 in good health. Some clones in this sample may be carry-over from other donors' samples. The material sequenced was naive CD8+ T cells from PBMCs. The CDR3 is CASSAGQGRTEAFF. Here the CDR3 DNA reads TGTGCCAGTAGTGCGGGACAGGGGCGGACTGAAGCTTTCTTT.